This section outlines one T cell receptor beta chain sequence together with its context. As yet, its antigen is unknown. The CDR3 is 15 amino acids. V trimming: 3 bases; J trimming: 6 bases; junction bases outside the gene matches: 9. Germline CDR1 SGHNT, CDR2 YYREEE (reference sequence). The record originates from a study of lymphopenia after photon versus proton radiotherapy. The study, taken as a whole, reports: Survival link was tested only in deceased patients; proton benefit remains a possibility. Photon-treated patients lost naive T cells and TCR diversity; proton-treated stayed stable.

Sequencing was performed with immunoSEQ multiplex PCR; in TCRdb, only in-frame clones are kept and a portion is missing. The sample includes about 40,000 clones, over 75% of them seen just once. The material was peripheral blood, obtained from a patient treated with photon-based radiotherapy. This receptor was identified in a man aged 50 or older with gastric cancer. The rearrangement uses TRBV5-4 and TRBJ2-7; 10 bases fit TRBD2. The CDR3 loop reads CASSYEREGRGEQYF. The CDR3 nucleotides read TGTGCCAGCAGCTATGAGCGGGAGGGCCGAGGCGAGCAGTACTTC.